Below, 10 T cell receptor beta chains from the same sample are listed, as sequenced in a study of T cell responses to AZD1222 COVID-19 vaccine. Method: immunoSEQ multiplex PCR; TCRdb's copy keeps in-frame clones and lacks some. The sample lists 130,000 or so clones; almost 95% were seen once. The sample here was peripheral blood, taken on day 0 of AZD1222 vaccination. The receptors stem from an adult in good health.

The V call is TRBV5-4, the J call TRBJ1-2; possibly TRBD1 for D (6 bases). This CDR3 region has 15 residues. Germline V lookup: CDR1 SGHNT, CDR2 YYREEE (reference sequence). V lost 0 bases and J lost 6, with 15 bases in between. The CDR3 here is CASSLEVGGANGYTF. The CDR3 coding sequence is TGTGCCAGCAGCTTGGAGGTCGGGGGCGCAAATGGCTACACCTTC.

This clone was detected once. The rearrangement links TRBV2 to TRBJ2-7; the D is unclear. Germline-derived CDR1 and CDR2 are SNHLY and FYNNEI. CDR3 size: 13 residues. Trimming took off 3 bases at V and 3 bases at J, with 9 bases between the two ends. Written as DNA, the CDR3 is TGTGCCAGCAGTGATTTCAGAAACTACGAGCAGTACTTC. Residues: CASSDFRNYEQYF.

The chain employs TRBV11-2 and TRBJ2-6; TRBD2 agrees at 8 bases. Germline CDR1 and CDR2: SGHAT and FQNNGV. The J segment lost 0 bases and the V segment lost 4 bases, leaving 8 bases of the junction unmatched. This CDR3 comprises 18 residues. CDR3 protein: CASSSLAGGPSGANVLTF. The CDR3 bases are TGTGCCAGCAGCTCCCTTGCGGGAGGACCCTCTGGGGCCAACGTCCTGACTTTC.

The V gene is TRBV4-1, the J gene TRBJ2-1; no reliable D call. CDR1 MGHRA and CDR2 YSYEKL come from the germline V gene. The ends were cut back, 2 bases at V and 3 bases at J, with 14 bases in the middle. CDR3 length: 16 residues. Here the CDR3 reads CASSQSKSADYNEQFF. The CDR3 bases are TGCGCCAGCAGCCAATCAAAGTCGGCAGACTACAATGAGCAGTTCTTC.

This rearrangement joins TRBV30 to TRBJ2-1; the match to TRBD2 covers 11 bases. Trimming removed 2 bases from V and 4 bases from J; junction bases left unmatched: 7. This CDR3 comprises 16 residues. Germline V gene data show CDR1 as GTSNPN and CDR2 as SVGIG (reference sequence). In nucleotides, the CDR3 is TGTGCCTGGAGTTCTATTACTAGCGGGGGATACAATGAGCAGTTCTTC. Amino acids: CAWSSITSGGYNEQFF.

This chain's CDR3 is CASSSRDYGGTQYF. The DNA of the CDR3 is TGTGCCAGCAGCTCCCGGGACTACGGGGGGACGCAGTATTTT. This sequence joins TRBV9 and TRBJ2-3, with TRBD2 identical over 7 bases. Per the germline V gene, CDR1 is SGDLS and CDR2 is YYNGEE. CDR3 length: 14 residues. With V trimmed by 4 bases and J by 9 bases, 11 bases remained unmatched.

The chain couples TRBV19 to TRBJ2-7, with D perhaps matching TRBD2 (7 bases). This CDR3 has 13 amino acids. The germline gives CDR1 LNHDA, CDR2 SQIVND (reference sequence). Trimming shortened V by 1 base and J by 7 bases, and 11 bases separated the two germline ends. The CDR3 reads CASSIGGGGEQYV. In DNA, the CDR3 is TGTGCCAGTAGTATAGGGGGGGGCGGTGAGCAGTACGTC.

This CDR3 reads CAISESVASGNTIYF. In DNA form, the CDR3 reads TGTGCCATCAGTGAGTCGGTGGCCTCTGGAAACACCATATATTTT. V is TRBV10-3 and J is TRBJ1-3, with D hard to call. This CDR3 region has 15 residues. CDR1 is ENHRY, CDR2 SYGVKD, per germline. V was trimmed by 0 bases and J by 0 bases, leaving 6 bases between them.

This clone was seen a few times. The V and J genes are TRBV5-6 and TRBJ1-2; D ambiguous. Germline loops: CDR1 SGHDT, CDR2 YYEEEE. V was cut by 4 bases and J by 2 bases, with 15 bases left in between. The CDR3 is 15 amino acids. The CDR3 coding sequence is TGTGCCAGCAGCGCTGATGTCGGCTACAACTATGGCTACACCTTC. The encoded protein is CASSADVGYNYGYTF.

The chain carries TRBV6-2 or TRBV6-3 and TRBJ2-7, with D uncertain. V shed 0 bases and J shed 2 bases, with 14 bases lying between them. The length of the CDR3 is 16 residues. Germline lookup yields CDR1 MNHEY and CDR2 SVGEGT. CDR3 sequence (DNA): TGTGCCAGCAGTTACTCGAAAAACAGCCCTACCTACGAGCAGTACGTC. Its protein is CASSYSKNSPTYEQYV.